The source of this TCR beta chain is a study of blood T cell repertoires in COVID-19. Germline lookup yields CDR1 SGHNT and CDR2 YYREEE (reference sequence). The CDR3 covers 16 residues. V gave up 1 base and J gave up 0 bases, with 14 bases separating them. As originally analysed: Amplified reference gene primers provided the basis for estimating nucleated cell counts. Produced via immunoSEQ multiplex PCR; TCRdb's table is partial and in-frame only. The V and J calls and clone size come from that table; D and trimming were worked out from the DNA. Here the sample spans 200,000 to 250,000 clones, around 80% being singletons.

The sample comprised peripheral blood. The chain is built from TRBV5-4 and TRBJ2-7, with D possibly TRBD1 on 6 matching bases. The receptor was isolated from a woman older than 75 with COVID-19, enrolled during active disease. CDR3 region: CASSLLGGTLSYEQYF. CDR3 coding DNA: TGTGCCAGCAGCTTGTTAGGTGGGACACTCTCCTACGAGCAGTACTTC.